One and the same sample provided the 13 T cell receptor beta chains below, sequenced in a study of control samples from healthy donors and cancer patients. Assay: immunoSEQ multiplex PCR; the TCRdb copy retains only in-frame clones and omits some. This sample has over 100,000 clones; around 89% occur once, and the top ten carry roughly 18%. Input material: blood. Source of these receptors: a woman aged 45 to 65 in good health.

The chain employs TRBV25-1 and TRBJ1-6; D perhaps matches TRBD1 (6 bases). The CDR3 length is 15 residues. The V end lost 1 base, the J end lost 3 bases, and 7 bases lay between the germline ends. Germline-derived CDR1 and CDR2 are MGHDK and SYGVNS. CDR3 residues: CASSESDSYNSPLHF. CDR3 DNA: TGTGCCAGCAGTGAATCGGACAGCTATAATTCACCCCTCCACTTT.

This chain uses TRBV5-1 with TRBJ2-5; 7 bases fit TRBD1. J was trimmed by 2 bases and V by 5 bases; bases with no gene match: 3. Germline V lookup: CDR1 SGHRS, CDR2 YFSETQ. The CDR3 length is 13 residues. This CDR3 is CASRTRGQETQYF. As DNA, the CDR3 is TGCGCCAGCAGAACCAGGGGGCAAGAGACCCAGTACTTC.

The CDR3 nucleotides are TGTGCCAGCGGTCAGGGTTGGCGGCAGCCCCAGCATTTT. It encodes CASGQGWRQPQHF. The chain has TRBV6-5 and TRBJ1-5; D is perhaps TRBD1 (5 bases). Germline CDR1 MNHEY, CDR2 SVGAGI. The ends were cut back, 8 bases at V and 7 bases at J, with 15 bases in the middle. This CDR3 contains 13 residues.

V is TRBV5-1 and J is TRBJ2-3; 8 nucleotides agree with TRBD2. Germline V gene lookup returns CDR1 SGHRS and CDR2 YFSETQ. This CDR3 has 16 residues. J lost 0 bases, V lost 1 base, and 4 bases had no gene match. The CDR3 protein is CASSLTSGASTDTQYF. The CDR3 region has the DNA TGCGCCAGCAGCTTGACTAGCGGAGCTAGCACAGATACGCAGTATTTT.

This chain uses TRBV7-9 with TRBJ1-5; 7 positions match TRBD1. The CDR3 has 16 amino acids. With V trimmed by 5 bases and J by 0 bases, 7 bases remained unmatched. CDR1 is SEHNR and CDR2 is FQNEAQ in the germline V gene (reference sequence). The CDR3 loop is CASSTTQGISNQPQHF. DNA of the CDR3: TGTGCCAGCAGCACAACACAGGGGATTAGCAATCAGCCCCAGCATTTT. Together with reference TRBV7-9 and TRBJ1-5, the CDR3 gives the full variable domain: DTGVSQNPRHKITKRGQNVTFRCDPISEHNRLYWYRQTLGQGPEFLTYFQNEAQLEKSRLLSDRFSAERPKGSFSTLEIQRTEQGDSAMYLCASSTTQGISNQPQHFGDGTRLSIL.

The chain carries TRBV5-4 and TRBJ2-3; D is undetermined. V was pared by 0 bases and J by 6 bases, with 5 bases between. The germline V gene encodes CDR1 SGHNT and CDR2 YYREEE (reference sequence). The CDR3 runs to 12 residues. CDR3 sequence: CASSLGIDTQYF. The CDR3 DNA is TGTGCCAGCAGCTTGGGTATCGATACGCAGTATTTT.

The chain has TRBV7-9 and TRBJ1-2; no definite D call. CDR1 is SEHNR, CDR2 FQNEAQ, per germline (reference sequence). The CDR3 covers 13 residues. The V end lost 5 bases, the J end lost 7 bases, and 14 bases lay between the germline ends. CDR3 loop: CASSPSVGFGYTF. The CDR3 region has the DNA TGTGCCAGCAGCCCCTCTGTGGGGTTTGGCTACACCTTC.

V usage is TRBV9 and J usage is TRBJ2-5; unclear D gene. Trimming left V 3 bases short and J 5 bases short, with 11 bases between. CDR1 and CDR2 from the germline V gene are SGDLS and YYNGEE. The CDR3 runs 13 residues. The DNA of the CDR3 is TGTGCCAGCAGCGGAATTTCCTCGGAGACCCAGTACTTC. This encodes CASSGISSETQYF.

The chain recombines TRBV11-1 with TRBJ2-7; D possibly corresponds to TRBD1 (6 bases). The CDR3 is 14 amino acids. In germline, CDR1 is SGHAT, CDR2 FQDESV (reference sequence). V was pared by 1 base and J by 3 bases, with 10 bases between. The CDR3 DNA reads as TGTGCCAGCAGCTTAGAGGTCAGGGGCTACGAGCAGTACTTC. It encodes CASSLEVRGYEQYF.

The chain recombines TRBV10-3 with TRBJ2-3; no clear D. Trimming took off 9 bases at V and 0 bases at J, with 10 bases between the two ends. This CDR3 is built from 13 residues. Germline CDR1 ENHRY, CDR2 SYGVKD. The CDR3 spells CAIRDSSTDTQYF. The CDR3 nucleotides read TGTGCCATTAGAGATTCTAGCACAGATACGCAGTATTTT.

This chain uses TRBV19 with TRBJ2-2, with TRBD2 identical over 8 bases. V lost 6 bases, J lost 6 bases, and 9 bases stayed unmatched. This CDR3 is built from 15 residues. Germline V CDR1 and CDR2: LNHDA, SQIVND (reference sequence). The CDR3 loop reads CASRPGTSDAGELFF. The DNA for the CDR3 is TGTGCCAGTAGGCCCGGGACTAGTGACGCCGGGGAGCTGTTTTTT.

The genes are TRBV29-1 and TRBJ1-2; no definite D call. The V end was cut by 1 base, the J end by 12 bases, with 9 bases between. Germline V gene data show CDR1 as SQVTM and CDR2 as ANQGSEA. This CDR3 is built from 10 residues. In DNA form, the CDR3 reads TGCAGCGTTGAAGGTCGCCCCCACACCTTC. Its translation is CSVEGRPHTF. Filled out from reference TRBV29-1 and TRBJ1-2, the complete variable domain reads SAVISQKPSRDICQRGTSLTIQCQVDSQVTMMFWYRQQPGQSLTLIATANQGSEATYESGFVIDKFPISRPNLTFSTLTVSNMSPEDSSIYLCSVEGRPHTFGSGTRLTVV.

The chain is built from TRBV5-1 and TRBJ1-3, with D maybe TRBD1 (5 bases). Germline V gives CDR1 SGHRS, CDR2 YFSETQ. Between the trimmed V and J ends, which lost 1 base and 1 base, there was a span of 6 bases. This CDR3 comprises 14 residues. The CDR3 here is CASSLQGSGNTIYF. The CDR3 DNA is TGCGCCAGCAGCTTGCAGGGATCTGGAAACACCATATATTTT.